A single sample gave rise to the 22 T cell receptor beta chains below, sequenced in a study of control samples from healthy donors and cancer patients. The method was immunoSEQ multiplex PCR; TCRdb's version includes in-frame clones alone and lacks a portion of them. The sample lists about 160,000 clones, 95% to 96% occurring once. The sample comprised blood. These receptors were obtained from a woman in her 30s in good health.

The V and J genes are TRBV10-3 and TRBJ1-2, with TRBD1 as a possible D gene (5 bases). With 3 bases removed from V and 3 bases from J, the gap between germline ends came to 11 bases. This CDR3 has 14 residues. In germline, CDR1 is ENHRY, CDR2 SYGVKD. The CDR3 here is CAISDRVGDYGYTF. The CDR3 nucleotides are TGTGCCATCAGTGACAGGGTAGGCGACTATGGCTACACCTTC.

The CDR3 here is CASSLGGLAGPKNIQYF. CDR3 bases: TGTGCCAGCAGCTTAGGAGGACTAGCGGGACCCAAAAACATTCAGTACTTC. The rearrangement links TRBV11-2 to TRBJ2-4; 12 nucleotides align to TRBD2. The V gene end was trimmed by 1 base and the J gene end by 2 bases; junction bases not matched to a gene: 3. The CDR3 has 17 residues. Germline CDR1 SGHAT, CDR2 FQNNGV.

This clone has just one count. The genes are TRBV28 and TRBJ1-3; D gene ambiguous. The CDR3 length is 16 residues. The V gene's germline CDR1 is MDHEN and CDR2 SYDVKM. V was shortened by 5 bases and J by 0 bases, with 14 bases between the two germline ends. The CDR3 DNA sequence: TGTGCCAGCAGTACCCACAGAGGATACTCTGGAAACACCATATATTTT. Translation gives CASSTHRGYSGNTIYF.

This chain uses TRBV5-4 with TRBJ1-6; the D gene is possibly TRBD1 (5 bases). This CDR3 spans 13 amino acids. Germline V CDR1 and CDR2: SGHNT, YYREEE (reference sequence). Trimming shortened V by 4 bases and J by 7 bases, and 9 bases separated the two germline ends. The CDR3 is CASSGTVNSPLHF. The CDR3 DNA reads TGTGCCAGCAGCGGGACGGTAAATTCACCCCTCCACTTT.

This chain joins TRBV4-1 and TRBJ2-7; no definite D call. The CDR3 totals 13 residues. Trimming took 1 base from V and 3 from J, leaving 7 bases between them. From germline, CDR1 is MGHRA and CDR2 YSYEKL. CDR3 sequence: CASSQAANYEQYF. The CDR3 DNA follows: TGCGCCAGCAGCCAAGCGGCGAACTACGAGCAGTACTTC.

In DNA form, the CDR3 reads TGTGCCAGTAGTACCGAGGACAGGGTTAATTCACCCCTCCACTTT. It encodes CASSTEDRVNSPLHF. This sequence joins TRBV19 and TRBJ1-6; 8 bases line up with TRBD1. The germline gives CDR1 LNHDA, CDR2 SQIVND (reference sequence). The trim removed 4 bases at V and 6 bases at J, leaving 5 bases unmatched. This CDR3 comprises 15 residues.

The chain combines TRBV6-5 with TRBJ2-7; tentative D call: TRBD1 (5 bases). V was clipped by 4 bases and J by 4 bases, with 17 bases between them. Germline V gene lookup returns CDR1 MNHEY and CDR2 SVGAGI. The CDR3 covers 15 residues. DNA for the CDR3: TGTGCCAGCAGTTGGGCGACAGTAGGAAAGTACGAGCAGTACTTC. The encoded protein is CASSWATVGKYEQYF.

This chain links TRBV13 with TRBJ2-3; 13 bases fit TRBD2. V trimming: 8 bases; J trimming: 0 bases; junction bases outside the gene matches: 5. Germline lookup yields CDR1 PRHDT and CDR2 FYEKMQ (reference sequence). The CDR3 runs 16 residues. The CDR3 reads CASRLAGGPSTDTQYF. Here the CDR3 DNA reads TGTGCCAGCCGACTAGCGGGGGGACCTAGCACAGATACGCAGTATTTT.

This clone was seen only once. The CDR3 coding sequence is TGTGCCAGCAGCTTAGAAAACAGAATTCACACCGGGGAGCTGTTTTTT. Its translation: CASSLENRIHTGELFF. J is TRBJ2-2 and V is TRBV7-6; D uncertain. Germline lookup yields CDR1 SGHVS and CDR2 FNYEAQ. V shed 1 base and J shed 3 bases, with 12 bases lying between them. This CDR3 comprises 16 residues.

The V gene is TRBV5-1, the J gene TRBJ2-2, with D perhaps matching TRBD2 (6 bases). Germline assignment: CDR1 SGHRS and CDR2 YFSETQ. V lost 0 bases to trimming and J lost 4 bases, with 16 bases between them. The CDR3 runs to 17 residues. The CDR3 loop is CASSLGVAGRLTGELFF. DNA of the CDR3: TGCGCCAGCAGCTTGGGTGTGGCAGGGAGGCTCACCGGGGAGCTGTTTTTT.

V gene TRBV2 combines with J gene TRBJ1-1; the D is unclear. Deletions cut 0 bases from V and 7 bases from J, with 12 bases between. Germline V CDR1 and CDR2: SNHLY, FYNNEI. The CDR3 length is 14 residues. The CDR3 region is CASSEALMGFEAFF. Here the CDR3 DNA reads TGTGCCAGCAGTGAAGCGCTTATGGGGTTTGAAGCTTTCTTT.

This chain uses TRBV5-5 with TRBJ1-1; unclear D gene. Germline assignment: CDR1 SGHKS and CDR2 YYEKEE (reference sequence). There are 11 residues in the CDR3. V was shortened by 1 base and J by 5 bases, with 3 bases between the two germline ends. CDR3 protein: CASSLITEAFF. CDR3 sequence (DNA): TGTGCCAGCAGCTTGATTACTGAAGCTTTCTTT.

V is TRBV28 and J is TRBJ1-4; tentatively, D is TRBD1 (6 bases). V lost 2 bases and J lost 0, with 7 bases in between. CDR3 length: 15 amino acids. The germline gives CDR1 MDHEN, CDR2 SYDVKM. CDR3 nucleotide sequence: TGTGCCAGCAGTTTACAGGGGACAACTAATGAAAAACTGTTTTTT. Translation gives CASSLQGTTNEKLFF.

The chain's CDR3 is CASSPSRVRGTGELFF. The CDR3 coding sequence is TGTGCCAGTAGTCCGTCACGGGTCAGGGGGACCGGGGAGCTGTTTTTT. This sequence joins TRBV19 and TRBJ2-2; 7 nucleotides line up with TRBD1. V was clipped by 5 bases and J by 5 bases; unmatched bases: 11. This CDR3 spans 16 amino acids. CDR1 and CDR2 (germline): LNHDA, SQIVND (reference sequence).

The V and J genes are TRBV6-5 and TRBJ2-1, with 13 bases lining up with TRBD2. Germline V CDR1 and CDR2: MNHEY, SVGAGI. With V trimmed by 6 bases and J by 8 bases, 4 bases remained unmatched. There are 14 residues in the CDR3. Here the CDR3 DNA reads TGTGCCAGCAGCTCCGGGACTAGCGGGGATGAGCAGTTCTTC. This sequence encodes CASSSGTSGDEQFF.

CDR3 residues: CASSRGYQETQYF. The CDR3 region has the DNA TGTGCCAGCAGCCGGGGTTACCAAGAGACCCAGTACTTC. The chain links TRBV11-2 to TRBJ2-5; TRBD2 might be the D (5 bases). Germline V gene lookup returns CDR1 SGHAT and CDR2 FQNNGV. Trimming cost V 5 bases and J 0 bases, with 7 bases left between them. This CDR3 comprises 13 residues.

This rearrangement joins TRBV5-1 to TRBJ2-2; 8 nucleotides match TRBD2. CDR3 size: 16 residues. The ends lost 7 bases at V and 1 base at J; junction bases unmatched: 9. Germline V lookup: CDR1 SGHRS, CDR2 YFSETQ. CDR3 region: CASRLNGGVNTGELFF. The CDR3 nucleotides read TGCGCCAGCCGCCTCAACGGGGGGGTGAACACCGGGGAGCTGTTTTTT.

The V call is TRBV3-1 (or the pseudogene TRBV3-2), the J call TRBJ2-7; 7 positions agree with TRBD2. Germline CDR1 is LGHDT and CDR2 is YNNKEL (reference sequence). V gave up 4 bases and J gave up 3 bases; unmatched junction bases: 3. The CDR3 contains 13 residues. CDR3 sequence reads: CASSPGLLYEQYF. The CDR3 coding sequence is TGTGCCAGCAGCCCGGGACTACTCTACGAGCAGTACTTC.

The V call is TRBV4-2, the J call TRBJ1-6; D gene unclear. CDR3 size: 12 residues. The V gene lost 3 bases and the J gene lost 9 bases, with 6 bases spanning the gap. Per the germline V gene, CDR1 is LGHNA and CDR2 is YNFKEQ. CDR3 sequence: CASSQGISPLHF. The CDR3, as DNA: TGTGCCAGCAGCCAGGGGATTTCACCCCTCCACTTT.

This chain uses TRBV2 with TRBJ2-1; a weak D match, TRBD1 (5 bases). The CDR3 contains 13 residues. The germline V and J ends were trimmed by 6 bases and 4 bases, with 10 bases remaining between them. Germline V gene sequence: CDR1 SNHLY, CDR2 FYNNEI. CDR3: CASRGRLYNEQFF. As DNA, the CDR3 is TGTGCCAGCAGGGGGCGCTTATACAATGAGCAGTTCTTC.

A remark on this clone: Other DNA variants within this sample encode the same CDR3. V gene TRBV3-1 (or the pseudogene TRBV3-2) combines with J gene TRBJ1-3; D call uncertain. This CDR3 has 14 amino acids. V was clipped by 1 base and J by 3 bases, with 7 bases between them. Germline loops: CDR1 LGHDT, CDR2 YNNKEL (reference sequence). The CDR3 sequence: CASSQVGSGNTIYF. In DNA, the CDR3 is TGTGCCAGCAGCCAAGTAGGGAGTGGAAACACCATATATTTT.

This clone appeared once. The rearrangement joins TRBV9 to TRBJ1-1, with D possibly being TRBD1 (6 bases). Trimming pared 0 bases from V and 2 bases from J, leaving 20 bases between. The CDR3 spans 18 residues. Germline V gene sequence: CDR1 SGDLS, CDR2 YYNGEE. The CDR3, as DNA: TGTGCCAGCAGCGTAGCTGAGGGGGTGGTAAAAGGAAACACTGAAGCTTTCTTT. This gives the protein CASSVAEGVVKGNTEAFF.